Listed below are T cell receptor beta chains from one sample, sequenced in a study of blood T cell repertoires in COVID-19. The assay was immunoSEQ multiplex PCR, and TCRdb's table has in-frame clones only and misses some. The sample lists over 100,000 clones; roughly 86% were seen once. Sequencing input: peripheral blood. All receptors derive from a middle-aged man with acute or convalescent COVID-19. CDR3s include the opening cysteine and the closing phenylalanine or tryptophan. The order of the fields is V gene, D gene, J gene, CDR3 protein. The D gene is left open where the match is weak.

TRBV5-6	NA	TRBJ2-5	CASSVEGPRRETQYF
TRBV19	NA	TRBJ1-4	CASSESSNEKLFF
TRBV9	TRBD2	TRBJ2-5	CASSVDSGRFGTQYF
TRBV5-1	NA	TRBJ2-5	CASSFFPGEETQYF
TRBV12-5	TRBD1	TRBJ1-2	CASGLVSPGQPNYGYTF
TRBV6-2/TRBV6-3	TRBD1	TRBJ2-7	CASSENRGTGPYEQYF
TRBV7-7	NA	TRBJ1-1	CASSSTVNTEAFF
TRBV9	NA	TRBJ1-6	CASSPRGGNSSPLHF
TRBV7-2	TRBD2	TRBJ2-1	CASSLVSGSSNEQFF
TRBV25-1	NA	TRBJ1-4	CASRDRLNEKLFF
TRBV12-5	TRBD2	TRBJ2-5	CASGLGEREGQETQYF
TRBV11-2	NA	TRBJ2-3	CASSLVGLRTRTDTQYF
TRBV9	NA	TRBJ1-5	CASSSRDGGNQPQHF
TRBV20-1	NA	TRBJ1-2	CSAGEAGYTF
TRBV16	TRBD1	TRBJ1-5	CASSPDGQGAPPQPQHF
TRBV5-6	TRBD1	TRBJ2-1	CASSLGQGSNNEQFF
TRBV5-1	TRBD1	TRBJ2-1	CASSLVEGANEQFF
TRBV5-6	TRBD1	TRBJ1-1	CASSFRTGGLGLNTEAFF
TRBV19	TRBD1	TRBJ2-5	CASSPGGASETQYF
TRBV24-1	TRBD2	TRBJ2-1	CATSRDYNNEQFF
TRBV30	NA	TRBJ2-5	CAWSVSGVGETQYF
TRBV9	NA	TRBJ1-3	CASSSLGGSGNTIYF
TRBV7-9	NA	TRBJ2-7	CASSLASSSYSYEQYF
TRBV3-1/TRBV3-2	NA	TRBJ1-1	CASSPWDNDKAFF
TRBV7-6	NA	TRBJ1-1	CASSGQTDMNTEAFF
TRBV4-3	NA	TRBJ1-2	CASSQRRGWYGYTF
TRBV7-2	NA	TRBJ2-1	CASSSRGSLVGGNEQFF
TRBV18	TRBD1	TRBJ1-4	CASSPGTGGLNEKLFF
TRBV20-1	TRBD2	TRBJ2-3	CSASSGGTDTQYF
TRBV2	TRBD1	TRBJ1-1	CASSARQGVTEAFF
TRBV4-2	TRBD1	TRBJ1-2	CASSRGGTGDGYTF